These 9 T cell receptor beta chains came from one sample sequenced in a study of post-analysis software for immune sequencing data. TCR beta cDNA libraries had unique molecular identifiers. From the PCR reads, TCRdb called clonotypes with MiXCR, one entry per CDR3 protein. The sample has about 620,000 distinct CDR3 sequences, 44% seen once. Study-wide results and caveats: Patients had higher frequencies than controls of a few TRBV segments, including TRBV5-6, TRBV5-1 and TRBV20-1.

No antigen has been identified for these receptors. The material sequenced was blood. The source is a girl aged 10-17 years with multiple sclerosis.

The chain uses TRBV3-1 and TRBJ1-2; D is unresolved. This CDR3 contains 14 residues. Germline V lookup: CDR1 LGHDT, CDR2 YNNKEL (reference sequence). The V end was cut by 0 bases, the J end by 2 bases, with 7 bases between. The CDR3 region is CASSQDSQNYGYTF. The CDR3 DNA sequence: TGTGCCAGCAGCCAAGATAGCCAGAACTATGGCTACACCTTC.

This clonotype was counted a few times. This chain links TRBV6-5 with TRBJ1-2; D is undetermined. V dropped 0 bases and J dropped 0 bases, with 5 bases sitting between them. CDR1 is MNHEY, CDR2 SVGAGI, per germline. The CDR3 extends over 14 amino acids. The CDR3 protein is CASSYSPANYGYTF. The CDR3 region has the DNA TGTGCCAGCAGTTACTCCCCAGCTAACTATGGCTACACCTTC.

The rearrangement uses TRBV6-2 or TRBV6-3 and TRBJ1-1; tentative D call: TRBD1 (5 bases). The germline gives CDR1 MNHEY, CDR2 SVGEGT. Trimming removed 5 bases from V and 8 bases from J, with 12 bases in between. The CDR3 is made up of 12 amino acids. The CDR3 DNA reads TGTGCCAGCAGTCCAGCGCGGGGGGAAGCTTTCTTT. Its protein is CASSPARGEAFF.

This clonotype has more than one count but fewer than ten. This rearrangement joins TRBV21-1 to TRBJ1-2; the listed D gene, TRBD1, was not tested against the DNA. TRBV21-1 is reported as a pseudogene. The CDR3 totals 14 residues. As DNA, the CDR3 is TGTGCCAGCGAAACGAACGAGGGGAGCTATGGCTACACCTTC. Its protein is CASETNEGSYGYTF.

In its sample, this clonotype was seen a few times. The genes are TRBV24-1 and TRBJ2-1; 11 nucleotides match TRBD2. This CDR3 has 17 amino acids. V dropped 3 bases and J dropped 1; count of bases not matched to a gene: 4. Germline assignment: CDR1 KGHDR and CDR2 SFDVKD. For the CDR3, the DNA is TGTGCCACCAGTGATGGGGCTAGCGGGAGGTCCTACAATGAGCAGTTCTTC. Translated: CATSDGASGRSYNEQFF.

This chain connects TRBV29-1 to TRBJ2-1; maybe TRBD2 (5 bases). Trimming removed 6 bases from V and 10 bases from J, with 13 bases in between. CDR3 length equals 11 residues. Germline CDR1 and CDR2: SQVTM and ANQGSEA. The CDR3 DNA follows: TGCAGCGTGAGAGGGATATGGGAGCAGTTCTTC. Amino acids: CSVRGIWEQFF.

The chain carries TRBV29-1 and TRBJ1-4; TRBD1 aligns across 8 bases. After removal of 7 bases from V and 6 bases from J, the junction contained 4 bases not matched to a gene. The CDR3 contains 12 residues. Germline CDR1 reads SQVTM; CDR2 reads ANQGSEA. For the CDR3, the DNA is TGCAGCGCCAAGACAGGGGATGAAAAACTGTTTTTT. Amino acid sequence: CSAKTGDEKLFF.

This chain joins TRBV20-1 and TRBJ2-1, with a weak D call TRBD1 (6 bases). Germline V CDR1 and CDR2: DFQATT, SNEGSKA (reference sequence). The CDR3 has 14 residues. V lost 6 bases, J lost 5 bases, and 17 bases lay in between. The CDR3 DNA reads TGCAGTGCCGCCCAGGGGTATGTGGACAATGAGCAGTTCTTC. Translated, it gives CSAAQGYVDNEQFF.

This clonotype was detected once. The chain combines TRBV6-6 with TRBJ2-7, with TRBD2 as a possible D gene (6 bases). The ends were cut back, 4 bases at V and 2 bases at J, with 21 bases in the middle. CDR1 is MNHNY, CDR2 SVGAGI, per germline (reference sequence). The CDR3 spans 17 residues. CDR3: CASSSLGPRGRPYEQYF. The CDR3 coding sequence is TGTGCCAGCAGTTCCCTGGGGCCCCGGGGGAGACCCTACGAGCAGTACTTC.